A single sample is the source of the 4 T cell receptor beta chains below, sequenced in a study of vaccination and CD4 T cells after COVID-19. Antigens of these TCRs are unknown. This sample's treatment: approximately 10-day PBMC culture with coronavirus spike peptide pools or control peptides (ViraFEST assay). Oncomine TCR Beta short-read sequencing was applied to DNA from cultured CD4+ T cells. TCRdb itself ran the PCR reads through MiXCR, one entry per CDR3 protein. The profile shows 8,500 to 14,000 distinct CDR3 sequences, roughly 56% of them singletons. The sample was CD4+ T cells from blood, cultured in vitro. Receptors originate from a human donor who had recovered from COVID-19.

Here the CDR3 DNA reads TGTGCCAGCAGCGGGGGTTCGGACACAGATACGCAGTATTTT. Translated: CASSGGSDTDTQYF. This chain joins TRBV6-8 and TRBJ2-3; TRBD2 might be the D (6 bases). The CDR3 consists of 14 residues. The germline V gene has CDR1 MNHGY and CDR2 SAAAGT. V gave up 6 bases and J gave up 2 bases, with 12 bases separating them.

This clonotype came up a few times. J is TRBJ2-5 and V is TRBV24-1; perhaps TRBD1 as D (5 bases). Between the trimmed V and J ends, which lost 3 bases and 0 bases, there was a span of 16 bases. The CDR3 extends over 17 amino acids. In germline, CDR1 is KGHDR, CDR2 SFDVKD. The CDR3 here is CATSDALGAIHQETQYF. The CDR3 region has the DNA TGTGCCACCAGTGATGCCCTTGGGGCAATTCACCAAGAGACCCAGTACTTC.

This clonotype was seen a few times. The CDR3 loop reads CASSLGGNSNQPQHF. The CDR3 DNA follows: TGTGCCAGCAGCTTAGGTGGGAATAGCAATCAGCCCCAGCATTTT. The rearrangement joins TRBV7-2 to TRBJ1-5; D remains unclear. The CDR3 is 15 amino acids. Germline loops: CDR1 SGHTA, CDR2 FQGNSA. Trimming stripped 1 base from V and 0 bases from J, with 7 bases between. Supplemented by reference TRBV7-2 and TRBJ1-5, the full variable domain reads GAGVSQSPSNKVTEKGKDVELRCDPISGHTALYWYRQSLGQGLEFLIYFQGNSAPDKSGLPSDRFSAERTGGSVSTLTIQRTQQEDSAVYLCASSLGGNSNQPQHFGDGTRLSIL.

The CDR3 sequence: CATRGQGETGELFF. CDR3 coding DNA: TGTGCCACAAGAGGACAGGGCGAAACCGGGGAGCTGTTTTTT. J is TRBJ2-2 and V is TRBV24-1; 8 bases match TRBD1. CDR1 is KGHDR and CDR2 is SFDVKD in the germline V gene. Losses at the gene ends were 10 bases for V and 5 bases for J; bases not matched to a gene: 8. This CDR3 contains 14 residues.